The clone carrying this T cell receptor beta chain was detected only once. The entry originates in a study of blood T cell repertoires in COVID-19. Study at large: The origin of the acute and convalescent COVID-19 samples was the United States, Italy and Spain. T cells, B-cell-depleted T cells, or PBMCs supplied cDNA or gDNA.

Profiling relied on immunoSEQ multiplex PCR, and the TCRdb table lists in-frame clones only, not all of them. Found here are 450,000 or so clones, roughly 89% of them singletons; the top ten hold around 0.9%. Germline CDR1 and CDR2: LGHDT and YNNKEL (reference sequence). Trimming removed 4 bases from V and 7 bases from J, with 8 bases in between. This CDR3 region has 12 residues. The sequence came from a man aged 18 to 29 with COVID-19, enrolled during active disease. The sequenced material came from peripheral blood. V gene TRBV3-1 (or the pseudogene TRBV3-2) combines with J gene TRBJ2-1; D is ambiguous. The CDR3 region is CASSPPNNEQFF. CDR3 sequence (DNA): TGTGCCAGCAGCCCACCTAATAATGAGCAGTTCTTC.